This record concerns one T cell receptor beta chain sequence. The data originate from a study of blood T cell repertoires in COVID-19. This CDR3 has 15 amino acids. Germline assignment: CDR1 SGHNT and CDR2 YYREEE (reference sequence). Unmatched junction bases numbered 6, after V lost 1 base and J lost 8 bases. Authors' methods: Estimation of nucleated cell counts was performed using reference gene primer amplification. The protocol was immunoSEQ multiplex PCR, while the TCRdb copy is restricted to in-frame clones and leaves out a portion. V and J calls and clone size are those listed in that table; D and trimming were worked out from the DNA. The sample yields some 180,000 clones, more than 85% seen once. Living in about two dozen US areas, the participants were between about 18 and 100 years of age. Clinical history reported by participants formed the basis on which cohorts were assigned.

The sequenced material came from PBMCs or T cells enriched from blood (not recorded which). This clonotype was sampled from a woman in her thirties or forties in a cohort exposed to, infected with or recovered from COVID-19 (not recorded which). The rearrangement joins TRBV5-4 to TRBJ1-2, with 12 bases matching TRBD1. The CDR3: CASSLLGQGARGYTF. In DNA form, the CDR3 reads TGTGCCAGCAGCTTGTTGGGACAGGGGGCGCGGGGCTACACCTTC.